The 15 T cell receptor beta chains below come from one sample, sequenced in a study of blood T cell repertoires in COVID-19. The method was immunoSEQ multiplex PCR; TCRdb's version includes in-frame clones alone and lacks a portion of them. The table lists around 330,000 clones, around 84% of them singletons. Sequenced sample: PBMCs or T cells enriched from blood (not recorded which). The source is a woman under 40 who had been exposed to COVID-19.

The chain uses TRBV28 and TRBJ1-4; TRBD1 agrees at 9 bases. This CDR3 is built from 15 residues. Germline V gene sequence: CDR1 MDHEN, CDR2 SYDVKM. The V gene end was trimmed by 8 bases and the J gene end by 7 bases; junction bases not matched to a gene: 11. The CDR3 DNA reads TGTGCCAGCTCGGAGGATACAGGGGGCCGTGAAAAACTGTTTTTT. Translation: CASSEDTGGREKLFF.

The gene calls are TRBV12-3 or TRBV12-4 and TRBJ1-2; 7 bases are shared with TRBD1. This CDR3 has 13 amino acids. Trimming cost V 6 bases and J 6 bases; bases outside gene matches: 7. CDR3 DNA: TGTGCCAGCAGCTCAGGGGGATTGAATGGCTACACCTTC. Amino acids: CASSSGGLNGYTF.

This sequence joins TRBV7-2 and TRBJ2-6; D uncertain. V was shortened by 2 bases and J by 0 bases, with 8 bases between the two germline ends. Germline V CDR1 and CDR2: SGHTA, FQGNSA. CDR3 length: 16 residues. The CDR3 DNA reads TGTGCCAGCAGCTTATCGCTCTACTCTGGGGCCAACGTCCTGACTTTC. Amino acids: CASSLSLYSGANVLTF. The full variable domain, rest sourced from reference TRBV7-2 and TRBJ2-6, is GAGVSQSPSNKVTEKGKDVELRCDPISGHTALYWYRQSLGQGLEFLIYFQGNSAPDKSGLPSDRFSAERTGGSVSTLTIQRTQQEDSAVYLCASSLSLYSGANVLTFGAGSRLTVL.

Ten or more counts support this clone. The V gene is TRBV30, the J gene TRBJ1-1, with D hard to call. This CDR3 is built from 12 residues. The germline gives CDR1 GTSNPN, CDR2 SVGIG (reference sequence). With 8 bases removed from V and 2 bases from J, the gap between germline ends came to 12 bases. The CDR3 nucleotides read TGTGCCCGGCGGGGTCTCAACACTGAAGCTTTCTTT. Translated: CARRGLNTEAFF.

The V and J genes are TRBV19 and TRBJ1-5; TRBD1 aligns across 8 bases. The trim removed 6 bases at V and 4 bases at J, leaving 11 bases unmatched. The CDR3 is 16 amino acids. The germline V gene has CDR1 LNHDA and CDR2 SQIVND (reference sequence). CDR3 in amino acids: CASSIWTGTSNQPQHF. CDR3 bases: TGTGCCAGTAGCATATGGACAGGGACGTCGAATCAGCCCCAGCATTTT. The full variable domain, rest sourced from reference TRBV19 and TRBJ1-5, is DGGITQSPKYLFRKEGQNVTLSCEQNLNHDAMYWYRQDPGQGLRLIYYSQIVNDFQKGDIAEGYSVSREKKESFPLTVTSAQKNPTAFYLCASSIWTGTSNQPQHFGDGTRLSIL.

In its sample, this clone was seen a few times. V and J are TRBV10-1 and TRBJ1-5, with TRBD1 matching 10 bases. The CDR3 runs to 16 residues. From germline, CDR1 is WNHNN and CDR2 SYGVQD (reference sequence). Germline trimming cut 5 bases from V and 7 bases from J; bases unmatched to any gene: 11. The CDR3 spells CASSRPRQGARQPQHF. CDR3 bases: TGCGCCAGCAGTCGACCCCGACAGGGGGCAAGACAGCCCCAGCATTTT.

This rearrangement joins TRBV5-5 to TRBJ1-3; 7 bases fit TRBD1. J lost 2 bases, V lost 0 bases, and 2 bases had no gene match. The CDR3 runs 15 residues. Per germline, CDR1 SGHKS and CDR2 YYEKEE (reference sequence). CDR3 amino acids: CASSLVTGAGNTIYF. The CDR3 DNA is TGTGCCAGCAGCTTGGTAACAGGGGCTGGAAACACCATATATTTT.

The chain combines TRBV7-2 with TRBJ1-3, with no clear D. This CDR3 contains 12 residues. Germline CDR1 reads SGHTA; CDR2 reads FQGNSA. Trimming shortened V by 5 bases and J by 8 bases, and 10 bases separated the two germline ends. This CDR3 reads CASSMPSDTIYF. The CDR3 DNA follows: TGTGCCAGCAGCATGCCGTCGGACACCATATATTTT.

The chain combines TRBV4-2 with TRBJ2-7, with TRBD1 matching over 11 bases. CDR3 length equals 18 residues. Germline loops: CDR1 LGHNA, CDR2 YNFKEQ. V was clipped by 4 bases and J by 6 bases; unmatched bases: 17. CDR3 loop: CASSPTATGQGAIGEQYF. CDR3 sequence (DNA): TGTGCCAGCAGCCCCACCGCGACAGGACAGGGGGCTATAGGCGAGCAGTACTTC.

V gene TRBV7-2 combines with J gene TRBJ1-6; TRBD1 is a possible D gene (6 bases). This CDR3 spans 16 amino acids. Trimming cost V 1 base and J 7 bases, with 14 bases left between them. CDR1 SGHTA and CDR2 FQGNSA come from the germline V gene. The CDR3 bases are TGTGCCAGCAGCTTAGGTACAGGGTCGGGAAATTCACCCCTCCACTTT. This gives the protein CASSLGTGSGNSPLHF.

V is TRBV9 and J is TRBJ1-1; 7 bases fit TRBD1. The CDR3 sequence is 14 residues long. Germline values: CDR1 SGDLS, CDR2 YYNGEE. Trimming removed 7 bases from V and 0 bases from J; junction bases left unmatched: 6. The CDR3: CASGRTGLNTEAFF. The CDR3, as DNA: TGTGCCAGCGGTCGGACAGGCTTGAACACTGAAGCTTTCTTT.

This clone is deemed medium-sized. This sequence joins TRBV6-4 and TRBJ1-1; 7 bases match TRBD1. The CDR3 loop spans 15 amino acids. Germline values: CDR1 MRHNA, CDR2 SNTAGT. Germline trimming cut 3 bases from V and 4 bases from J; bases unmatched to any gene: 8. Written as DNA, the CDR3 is TGTGCCAGCAGTGAAGAGGAGGGGGCGGGCACTGAAGCTTTCTTT. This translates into CASSEEEGAGTEAFF.

In nucleotides, the CDR3 is TGTGCCAGCAGCGAAGTCAGGGGCGGCACTAACTATGGCTACACCTTC. Its protein is CASSEVRGGTNYGYTF. The gene calls are TRBV9 and TRBJ1-2, with a tentative D call TRBD1 (6 bases). Trimming pared 3 bases from V and 0 bases from J, leaving 15 bases between. CDR3 length: 16 amino acids. Germline loops: CDR1 SGDLS, CDR2 YYNGEE.

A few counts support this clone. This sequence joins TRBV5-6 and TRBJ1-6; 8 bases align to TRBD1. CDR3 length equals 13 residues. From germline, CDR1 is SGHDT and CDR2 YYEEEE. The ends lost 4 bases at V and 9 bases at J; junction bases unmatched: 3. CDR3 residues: CASSRTGPSPLHF. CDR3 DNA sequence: TGTGCCAGCAGCCGGACAGGGCCTTCACCCCTCCACTTT.

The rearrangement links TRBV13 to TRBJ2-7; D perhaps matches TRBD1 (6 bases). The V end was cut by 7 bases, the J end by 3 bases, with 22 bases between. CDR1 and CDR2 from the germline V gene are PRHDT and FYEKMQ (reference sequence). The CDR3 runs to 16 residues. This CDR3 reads CASTKEGHASYYEQYF. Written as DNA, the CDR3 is TGTGCCAGCACGAAAGAGGGACACGCCTCTTACTACGAGCAGTACTTC.